Detailed here is one T cell receptor beta chain. Its antigen remains unidentified. Per-base quality was not reported, and no clone a single base away is much larger than it. This entry belongs to a study of PD-L1 blockade in urothelial cancer (dated by TCRdb to the late 2010s). With regard to the full study: Every patient began therapy in the mid-2010s and was given atezolizumab 1,200 mg intravenously every 3 weeks. About nine tenths of the roughly 29 patients were males with bladder-origin urothelial cancer, and about 65% of the roughly 30 reported a prior smoking history. An ECOG performance status of 0 or 1 was recorded for the patients, and 0 to 3 prior chemotherapy regimens had been received by the patients. Blood samples were analyzed 3 weeks after the start of treatment (second dose) and 6 weeks after the start of treatment. Blood samples gave median yields of approximately 130,000 T cells and around 88,000 unique TCRs, along with a median clonality of around 0.075. The study was an exploratory multi-omic analysis of somatic, immune and clinical correlates of response to PD-L1 blockade with atezolizumab in urothelial cancer. TCR sequencing covered pretreatment tumor samples and matched, serially collected peripheral blood taken before and after atezolizumab treatment. Durable clinical benefit was defined as a progression-free survival longer than 6 months, and TCR features were additionally tested against progression-free survival and overall survival. In the same patients, pretreatment tumors underwent whole exome sequencing and RNA sequencing in addition to TCR sequencing. Nine patients reached durable clinical benefit, while 20 to 25 patients did not. Some 30 patients had pretreatment blood TCR-seq, roughly 25 had at least one posttreatment blood collection, and roughly 25 had tumor TCR-seq.

The cohort comprised 30 or so patients with locally advanced or metastatic urothelial carcinoma treated at Memorial Sloan Kettering on a trial protocol. Peripheral blood mononuclear cells were collected pretreatment and during treatment, with between 1 and 8 total time points obtained per patient. The Qiagen DNeasy Blood extraction kit was used to purify genomic DNA from total PBMCs and from tumor samples. PBMCs were collected pretreatment and during treatment, and were isolated and stored as previously described. On the study overall, not on this receptor specifically: At 3 weeks after the start of treatment, tumor-associated TCR clones in peripheral blood had expanded more in patients with durable benefit (n of about 22, p = 0.022). Because the sample size was small (n ≈ 27) and many exploratory analyses were performed, the results are intended to be hypothesis-generating. A pretreatment peripheral blood TCR clonality below the median was linked to improved progression-free and overall survival.

Each PCR received spiked-in synthetic TCR analog templates so that absolute template abundance could be estimated from read counts. Using the immunoSEQ assay, TCRbeta CDR3 regions were amplified from genomic DNA with bias-controlled V and J gene primers. Sequencing of rearranged TCRbeta segments was done at approximately 20X coverage. In the original analysis: Sequencing errors were corrected by clustering and CDR3s were annotated against IMGT to assign V, D and J genes. Only productive TCRbeta rearrangements were used in downstream analyses, excluding out-of-frame or stop-codon sequences. Clonality was calculated as one minus the Shannon entropy normalized by the log of the number of unique productive sequences. Clones differing between time points or between blood and tumor were identified using Fisher's exact test with Benjamini-Hochberg correction, with an adjusted p below 0.01 applied as the threshold. Entries here come from immuneACCESS through TCRdb and include only in-frame sequences with V and J called. Some clones fail to appear in such tables; in the studies checked, an unresolved V gene covers under half of the shortfall, and the cause of the remainder is unknown. That table supplies the V and J calls and clone size; D and trimming were determined from the DNA. For this sample the table gives about 43,000 clones, of which around 88% were detected only once. The ten top clones hold about 4% of the sample.

Reading the germline V gene gives CDR1 KGHSY and CDR2 FQNENV. V loses 2 bases of germline sequence and J loses 2 bases, and the interval between the two ends is 13 bases. The CDR3 measures 16 amino acids from cysteine to phenylalanine. Here the CDR3 DNA is all that survives: 48 bases in frame from base 1. Here the sequenced sample was PBMCs, taken around atezolizumab (anti-PD-L1) treatment. This TCR derives from a man older than 75 with urothelial cancer. The V and J segments used are TRBV16 and TRBJ2-4; no confident D gene assignment can be made. The CDR3 region has the sequence CASSQAVSSPKNIQYF. The DNA is as follows: TGTGCCAGCAGCCAAGCCGTGAGTTCACCCAAAAACATTCAGTACTTC.